The 7 T cell receptor beta chains below come from one sample, sequenced in a study of human T cells and chemical hapten exposure. TCRdb analysed the RACE reads with MiXCR anew, one entry per CDR3 protein. This sample yields about 57,000 distinct CDR3 sequences, of which 9.3% are seen a single time; roughly 14% belongs to the top ten. The time point here: patch test 1, 2 weeks after DPC sensitization. Treatment described: therapeutic diphenylcyclopropenone sensitization with weekly scalp DPC. The sample consisted of whole blood, taken in connection with sensitization to the hapten diphenylcyclopropenone (DPC). These receptors were obtained from a middle-aged woman with alopecia areata. Some clones in this sample may be carry-over from other donors' samples.

The sample holds many counts of this clonotype. The gene calls are TRBV7-9 and TRBJ2-7, with 9 bases lining up with TRBD1. Germline loops: CDR1 SEHNR, CDR2 FQNEAQ (reference sequence). The CDR3 length is 17 residues. The trim removed 5 bases at V and 4 bases at J, leaving 15 bases unmatched. CDR3: CASSLSTGTGFLYEQYF. DNA of the CDR3: TGTGCCAGCAGCCTCTCGACCGGGACAGGGTTTTTATACGAGCAGTACTTC.

This clonotype was observed at least ten times. This chain connects TRBV19 to TRBJ1-2; possibly TRBD1 for D (6 bases). Trimming cost V 6 bases and J 4 bases, with 15 bases left between them. CDR1 and CDR2 (germline): LNHDA, SQIVND (reference sequence). The CDR3 covers 14 residues. Here the CDR3 reads CASRVAGEVYGYTF. The CDR3 DNA sequence: TGTGCCAGTAGAGTGGCAGGGGAGGTCTATGGCTACACCTTC.

The chain combines TRBV2 with TRBJ2-6, with 10 bases lining up with TRBD1. Germline lookup yields CDR1 SNHLY and CDR2 FYNNEI. The CDR3 sequence is 18 residues long. J was trimmed by 1 base and V by 3 bases; bases with no gene match: 6. The chain's CDR3 is CASSDDRGLLSGANVLTF. In DNA form, the CDR3 reads TGTGCCAGCAGTGACGACAGGGGGCTCCTATCTGGGGCCAACGTCCTGACTTTC.

This clonotype was counted ten times or more. The genes are TRBV7-9 and TRBJ2-1; TRBD2 matches 9 bases. With V trimmed by 1 base and J by 10 bases, 11 bases remained unmatched. Germline V gives CDR1 SEHNR, CDR2 FQNEAQ (reference sequence). The CDR3 loop spans 16 amino acids. The CDR3, as DNA: TGTGCCAGCAGCTTAGTGCTAGCGGGGCCATTAGGGGAGCAGTTCTTC. It codes for CASSLVLAGPLGEQFF.

This clonotype was seen only a few times. This chain links TRBV20-1 with TRBJ1-1; the D is unclear. This CDR3 is built from 14 residues. Germline values: CDR1 DFQATT, CDR2 SNEGSKA (reference sequence). V was clipped by 0 bases and J by 1 base, with 9 bases between them. CDR3 sequence: CSARDPGSNTEAFF. DNA of the CDR3: TGCAGTGCTAGAGACCCCGGTTCGAACACTGAAGCTTTCTTT.

This clonotype was observed at least ten times. The V call is TRBV7-6, the J call TRBJ2-7; 7 bases map to TRBD1. Germline V gene lookup returns CDR1 SGHVS and CDR2 FNYEAQ. The CDR3 contains 15 residues. V dropped 1 base and J dropped 4; count of bases not matched to a gene: 7. CDR3 sequence: CASSLGLGGRYEQYF. The CDR3 nucleotides are TGTGCCAGCAGCTTAGGGTTAGGGGGCAGGTACGAGCAGTACTTC.

This clonotype was recorded at least ten times. The gene calls are TRBV5-1 and TRBJ1-2; no definite D call. This CDR3 has 14 amino acids. Trimming pared 0 bases from V and 8 bases from J, leaving 14 bases between. CDR1 is SGHRS, CDR2 YFSETQ, per germline. The CDR3 here is CASSLELSTDGYTF. As DNA, the CDR3 is TGCGCCAGCAGCTTGGAACTGTCGACGGACGGCTACACCTTC. Drawing the rest from reference TRBV5-1 and TRBJ1-2, the complete variable domain is KAGVTQTPRYLIKTRGQQVTLSCSPISGHRSVSWYQQTPGQGLQFLFEYFSETQRNKGNFPGRFSGRQFSNSRSEMNVSTLELGDSALYLCASSLELSTDGYTFGSGTRLTVV.